Sequencing of this T cell receptor (beta chain) was carried out in a study of Ad26.COV2.S vaccination and SARS-CoV-2 variants. As for the study in general: The Ad26.COV2.S arm of the COV1001 trial was where the donor was placed. Intramuscular Ad26.COV2.S doses were given once or twice, 56 days apart.

Treatment noted: 19 received Ad26.COV2.S at low or high dose, single or two shots; about 5 received placebo; per-sample allocation not given. Day 63 after the first vaccine or placebo injection was the time point for sampling. The CDR3 loop spans 14 amino acids. Losses at the gene ends were 6 bases for V and 1 base for J; bases not matched to a gene: 5. Germline CDR1 SGHTA, CDR2 FQGNSA. TCRdb's table, derived via immunoSEQ multiplex PCR, lists solely in-frame clones and lacks some. The sample has about 350,000 clones; 75% to 90% are singletons. Study-wide results and limits: In vaccinated individuals, spike-specific CD8+ and CD4+ T cell responses reportedly displayed substantial breadth. Individuals receiving vaccine had higher spike-specific TCR breadth than placebo recipients did.

About this clone itself: Its antigen remains unknown.

This sample comprised peripheral blood, obtained in a trial of Ad26.COV2.S vaccine versus placebo. The chain is built from TRBV7-2 and TRBJ1-1; 7 nucleotides align to TRBD1. The clonotype was recovered from a person aged 18-65 years who received the Ad26.COV2.S COVID-19 vaccine or a placebo. The CDR3 sequence: CASRGGQPNTEAFF. For the CDR3, the DNA is TGTGCCAGCAGGGGGGGACAGCCGAACACTGAAGCTTTCTTT. Complete variable domain (other parts from reference TRBV7-2 and TRBJ1-1): GAGVSQSPSNKVTEKGKDVELRCDPISGHTALYWYRQSLGQGLEFLIYFQGNSAPDKSGLPSDRFSAERTGGSVSTLTIQRTQQEDSAVYLCASRGGQPNTEAFFGQGTRLTVV.